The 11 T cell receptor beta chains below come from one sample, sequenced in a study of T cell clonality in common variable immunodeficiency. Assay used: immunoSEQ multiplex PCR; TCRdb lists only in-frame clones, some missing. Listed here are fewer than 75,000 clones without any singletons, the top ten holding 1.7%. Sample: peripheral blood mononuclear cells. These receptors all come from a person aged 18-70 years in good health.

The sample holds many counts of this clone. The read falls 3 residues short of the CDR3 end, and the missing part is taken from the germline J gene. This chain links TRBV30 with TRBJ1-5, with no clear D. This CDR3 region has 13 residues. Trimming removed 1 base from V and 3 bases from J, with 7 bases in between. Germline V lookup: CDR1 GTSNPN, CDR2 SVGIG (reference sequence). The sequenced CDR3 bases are TGTGCCTGGAGTGACAGATCCAATCAGCCC. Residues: CAWSDRSNQP. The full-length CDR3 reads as CAWSDRSNQPQHF.

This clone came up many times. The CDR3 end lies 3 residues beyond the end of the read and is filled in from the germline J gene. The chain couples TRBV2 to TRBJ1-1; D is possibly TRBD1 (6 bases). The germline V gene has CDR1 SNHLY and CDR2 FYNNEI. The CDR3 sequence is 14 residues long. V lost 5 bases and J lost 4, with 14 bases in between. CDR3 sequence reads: CASSPPGRGTEAFF. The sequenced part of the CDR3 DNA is TGTGCCAGCAGTCCACCCGGCAGGGGCACTGAA. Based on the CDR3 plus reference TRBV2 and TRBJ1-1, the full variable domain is EPEVTQTPSHQVTQMGQEVILRCVPISNHLYFYWYRQILGQKVEFLVSFYNNEISEKSEIFDDQFSVERPDGSNFTLKIRSTKLEDSAMYFCASSPPGRGTEAFFGQGTRLTVV.

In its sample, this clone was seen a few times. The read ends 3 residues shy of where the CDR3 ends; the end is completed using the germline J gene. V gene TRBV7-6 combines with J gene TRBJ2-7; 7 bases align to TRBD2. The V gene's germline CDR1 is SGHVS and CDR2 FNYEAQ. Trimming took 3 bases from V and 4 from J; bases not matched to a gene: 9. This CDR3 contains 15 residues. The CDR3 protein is CASSFSGGSAYEQYF. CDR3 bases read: TGTGCCAGCAGCTTTAGCGGCGGGAGCGCTTACGAG.

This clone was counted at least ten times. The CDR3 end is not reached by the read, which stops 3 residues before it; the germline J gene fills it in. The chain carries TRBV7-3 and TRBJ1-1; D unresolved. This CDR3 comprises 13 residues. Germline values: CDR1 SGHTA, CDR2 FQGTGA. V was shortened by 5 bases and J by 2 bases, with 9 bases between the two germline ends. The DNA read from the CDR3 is TGTGCCAGCAGCCCAAGGACTAACACTGAA. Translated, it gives CASSPRTNTE. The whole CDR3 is CASSPRTNTEAFF. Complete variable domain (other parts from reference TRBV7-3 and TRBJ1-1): GAGVSQTPSNKVTEKGKYVELRCDPISGHTALYWYRQSLGQGPEFLIYFQGTGAADDSGLPNDRFFAVRPEGSVSTLKIQRTERGDSAVYLCASSPRTNTEAFFGQGTRLTVV.

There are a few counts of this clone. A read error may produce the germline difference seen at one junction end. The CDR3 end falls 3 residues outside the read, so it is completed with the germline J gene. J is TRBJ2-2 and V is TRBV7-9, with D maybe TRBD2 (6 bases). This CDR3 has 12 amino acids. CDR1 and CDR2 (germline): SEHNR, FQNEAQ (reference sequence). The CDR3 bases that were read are TGTTCCAGCAGCTTCGGGGGACTTGAG. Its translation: CSSSFGGLE. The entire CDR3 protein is CSSSFGGLELFF.

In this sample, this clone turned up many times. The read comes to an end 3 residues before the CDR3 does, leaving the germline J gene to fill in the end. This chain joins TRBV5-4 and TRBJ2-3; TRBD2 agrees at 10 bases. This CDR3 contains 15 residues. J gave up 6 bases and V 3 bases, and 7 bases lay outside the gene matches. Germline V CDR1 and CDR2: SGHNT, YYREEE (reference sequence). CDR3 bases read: TGTGCCAGCAGCTCTCTAGCGGGAGCTGGGGATACG. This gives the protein CASSSLAGAGDT. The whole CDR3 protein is CASSSLAGAGDTQYF. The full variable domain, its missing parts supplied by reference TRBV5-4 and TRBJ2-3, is ETGVTQSPTHLIKTRGQQVTLRCSSQSGHNTVSWYQQALGQGPQFIFQYYREEENGRGNFPPRFSGLQFPNYSSELNVNALELDDSALYLCASSSLAGAGDTQYFGPGTRLTVL.

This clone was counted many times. The DNA read from the CDR3 is TGTGCCAGCAACCCCGGGTACACTGAA. Protein product: CASNPGYTE. The CDR3 in its entirety is CASNPGYTEAFF. The chain carries TRBV2 and TRBJ1-1; D remains ambiguous. The missing CDR3 end, 3 residues past where the read stops, is filled in from the germline J gene. V was pared by 7 bases and J by 3 bases, with 9 bases between. This CDR3 comprises 12 residues. The V gene's germline CDR1 is SNHLY and CDR2 FYNNEI.

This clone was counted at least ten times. Incomplete CDR3 DNA: TGTGCCAGCAGTTTGGACAGGTCCTATGGC. Translation: CASSLDRSYG. The entire CDR3 sequence reads CASSLDRSYGYTF. The rearrangement links TRBV28 to TRBJ1-2; 7 bases align to TRBD1. The read halts 3 residues ahead of the CDR3 end, with the missing end drawn from the germline J gene. J lost 4 bases, V lost 3 bases, and 2 bases had no gene match. The CDR3 contains 13 residues. The germline gives CDR1 MDHEN, CDR2 SYDVKM.

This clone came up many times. The CDR3: CASSPNLRVDEKLFF. CDR3 DNA, as far as it was read: TGTGCCAGTAGTCCAAACCTCAGGGTTGATGAAAAA. V usage is TRBV19 and J usage is TRBJ1-4, with D perhaps TRBD1 (5 bases). The sequence runs out 3 residues before the end of the CDR3; the remainder is reconstructed from the germline J gene. Germline lookup yields CDR1 LNHDA and CDR2 SQIVND (reference sequence). V was shortened by 5 bases and J by 6 bases, with 16 bases between the two germline ends. The CDR3 is 15 amino acids.

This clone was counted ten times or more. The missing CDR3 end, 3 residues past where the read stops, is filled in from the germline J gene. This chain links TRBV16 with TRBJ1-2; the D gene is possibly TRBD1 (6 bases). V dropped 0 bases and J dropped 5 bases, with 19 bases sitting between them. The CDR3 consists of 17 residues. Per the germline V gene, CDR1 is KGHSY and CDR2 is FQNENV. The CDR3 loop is CASSQSSTGRKKYGYTF. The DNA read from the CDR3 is TGTGCCAGCAGCCAATCGTCAACAGGGCGGAAGAAGTATGGC.

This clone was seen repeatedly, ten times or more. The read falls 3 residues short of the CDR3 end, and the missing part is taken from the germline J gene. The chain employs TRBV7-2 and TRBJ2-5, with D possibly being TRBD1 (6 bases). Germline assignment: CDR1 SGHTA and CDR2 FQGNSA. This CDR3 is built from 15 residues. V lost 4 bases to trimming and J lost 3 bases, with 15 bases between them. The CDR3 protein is CASSSDSTFKETQYF. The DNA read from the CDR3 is TGTGCCAGCAGCTCGGACAGTACGTTTAAAGAGACC. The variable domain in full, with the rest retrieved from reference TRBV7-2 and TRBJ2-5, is GAGVSQSPSNKVTEKGKDVELRCDPISGHTALYWYRQSLGQGLEFLIYFQGNSAPDKSGLPSDRFSAERTGGSVSTLTIQRTQQEDSAVYLCASSSDSTFKETQYFGPGTRLLVL.